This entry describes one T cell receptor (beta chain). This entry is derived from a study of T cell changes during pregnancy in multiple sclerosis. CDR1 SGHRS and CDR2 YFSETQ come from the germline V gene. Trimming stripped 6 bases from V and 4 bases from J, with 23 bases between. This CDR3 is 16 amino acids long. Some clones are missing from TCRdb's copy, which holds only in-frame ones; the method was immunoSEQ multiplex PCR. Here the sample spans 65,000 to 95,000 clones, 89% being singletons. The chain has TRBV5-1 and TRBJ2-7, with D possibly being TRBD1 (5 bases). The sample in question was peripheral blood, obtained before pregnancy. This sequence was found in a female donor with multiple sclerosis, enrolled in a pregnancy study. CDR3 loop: CASISGADERGYEQYF. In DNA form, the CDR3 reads TGCGCCAGCATCTCAGGCGCGGACGAAAGGGGTTACGAGCAGTACTTC.